Shown below are 29 T cell receptor beta chains from a single sample sequenced in a study of regulatory T cells in long-lasting Graves disease. Construction of the TCR beta libraries employed iRepertoire HTBI primers in conjunction with Arm-PCR of CDR3 regions. Via MiXCR, TCRdb re-called the multiplex PCR reads, giving one row per CDR3 protein. Counted here are some 200,000 distinct CDR3 sequences, less than 20% occurring once; the ten biggest clones make up 10% to 15%. As to time point: newly diagnosed GD, antithyroid drugs for less than 3 months. Generation of the TCR library employed RNA extracted from PBMCs. The same specimen was also included in a second study, on T cells in Graves' hyperthyroidism and ophthalmopathy.

The starting material was peripheral blood mononuclear cells (PBMCs), obtained at new diagnosis, from a patient treated with antithyroid drugs. The source is a woman aged 25 to 39 with Graves disease.

The chain is built from TRBV14 and TRBJ2-1; the D gene is possibly TRBD1 (6 bases). Trimming pared 2 bases from V and 9 bases from J, leaving 11 bases between. Germline V lookup: CDR1 SGHDN, CDR2 FVKESK. This CDR3 has 13 amino acids. The CDR3 is CASSQIGGAEQFF. CDR3 DNA: TGTGCCAGCAGCCAAATAGGGGGAGCTGAGCAGTTCTTC.

Details on this clonotype: The junction does not match germline at one end; this may be a read error. The chain recombines TRBV6-4 with TRBJ1-1, with 10 bases matching TRBD1. The V gene's germline CDR1 is MRHNA and CDR2 SNTAGT. The length of the CDR3 is 14 residues. CDR3 residues: CASRGQGLNAEAFF. DNA for the CDR3: TGTGCCAGCAGGGGACAGGGGTTGAACGCTGAAGCTTTCTTT.

Ten or more counts support this clonotype. V and J are TRBV2 and TRBJ1-2; D ambiguous. In germline, CDR1 is SNHLY, CDR2 FYNNEI. The CDR3 loop spans 13 amino acids. V was shortened by 5 bases and J by 5 bases, with 12 bases between the two germline ends. The CDR3 nucleotides are TGTGCCAGCAGTCGCGAACAATCATATGGCTACACCTTC. This sequence encodes CASSREQSYGYTF.

This sequence joins TRBV19 and TRBJ2-3, with 9 nucleotides matching TRBD2. CDR3 length: 15 amino acids. V was pared by 5 bases and J by 3 bases, with 6 bases of the junction left unmatched. CDR1 LNHDA and CDR2 SQIVND come from the germline V gene (reference sequence). The chain's CDR3 is CASSDPSGKTDTQYF. CDR3 bases: TGTGCCAGTAGTGATCCTAGCGGGAAGACAGATACGCAGTATTTT.

This rearrangement joins TRBV2 to TRBJ2-3; the match to TRBD2 covers 9 bases. This CDR3 contains 15 residues. Germline CDR1 is SNHLY and CDR2 is FYNNEI. As DNA, the CDR3 is TGTGCTACCAGCAGTCCGGGACTAGCAACAGATACGCAGTATTTT. Protein product: CATSSPGLATDTQYF.

This clonotype was detected many times. This sequence joins TRBV6-2 or TRBV6-3 and TRBJ1-2; D is unclear. Deletions cut 7 bases from V and 5 bases from J, with 14 bases between. In germline, CDR1 is MNHEY, CDR2 SVGEGT. The CDR3 runs 13 residues. DNA of the CDR3: TGTGCCAGCAAAATGGAGGGCCTATATGGCTACACCTTC. This gives the protein CASKMEGLYGYTF.

V usage is TRBV18 and J usage is TRBJ2-1; TRBD2 agrees at 9 bases. Per the germline V gene, CDR1 is KGHSH and CDR2 is LQKENI. The CDR3 is 18 amino acids. With 3 bases clipped from V and 2 bases from J, the junction kept 11 bases outside the gene matches. CDR3 region: CASSPILAGRGTYNEQFF. The CDR3 nucleotides read TGTGCCAGCTCACCTATTCTAGCGGGGAGGGGCACCTACAATGAGCAGTTCTTC.

This clonotype appeared many times. This chain's CDR3 is CASSELGGQSNYGYTF. For the CDR3, the DNA is TGTGCCAGTAGTGAACTAGGCGGACAGTCGAACTATGGCTACACCTTC. The V call is TRBV19, the J call TRBJ1-2; maybe TRBD1 (6 bases). V shed 5 bases and J shed 2 bases, with 18 bases lying between them. This CDR3 spans 16 amino acids. CDR1 and CDR2 (germline): LNHDA, SQIVND (reference sequence).

This clonotype showed up many times. The chain links TRBV2 to TRBJ2-5; D could derive from TRBD1 or TRBD2 (5 bases each). CDR3 length: 12 amino acids. Deletions cut 10 bases from V and 2 bases from J, with 11 bases between. Germline-derived CDR1 and CDR2 are SNHLY and FYNNEI. The CDR3 sequence is CAIAGTQETQYF. In DNA form, the CDR3 reads TGTGCCATCGCCGGGACGCAAGAGACCCAGTACTTC.

This clonotype was counted only a few times. The gene calls are TRBV10-3 and TRBJ2-3, with no clear D. Judging by the DNA end, TRBJ2-5 fits better; the J call may be wrong. Looked up from germline, CDR1 is ENHRY and CDR2 is SYGVKD. The CDR3 is 12 amino acids. The CDR3 sequence is CAISDYTETQYF. In DNA form, the CDR3 reads TGTGCCATCAGTGACTACACAGAGACCCAGTACTTC.

Worth noting for this clonotype: A far larger clone differs by one base, so this is likely a read error. The V call is TRBV7-2, the J call TRBJ1-3; D unclear. Trimming stripped 1 base from V and 4 bases from J, with 5 bases between. Germline loops: CDR1 SGHTA, CDR2 FQGNSA. The CDR3 extends over 13 amino acids. Here the CDR3 DNA reads TGTGCCAGCAGCTTAGGAGAGGGAAACACCATATATTTT. Residues: CASSLGEGNTIYF.

The table lists this clonotype with many counts. The chain employs TRBV7-8 and TRBJ2-5; D might be TRBD2 (6 bases). Germline V lookup: CDR1 SGHVS, CDR2 FQNEAQ. The CDR3 consists of 15 residues. Trimming pared 0 bases from V and 2 bases from J, leaving 10 bases between. CDR3 in amino acids: CASSLAGGVQETQYF. CDR3 bases: TGTGCCAGCAGCTTAGCCGGGGGAGTACAAGAGACCCAGTACTTC. The variable domain in full, with the rest retrieved from reference TRBV7-8 and TRBJ2-5, is GAGVSQSPRYKVAKRGQDVALRCDPISGHVSLFWYQQALGQGPEFLTYFQNEAQLDKSGLPSDRFFAERPEGSVSTLKIQRTQQEDSAVYLCASSLAGGVQETQYFGPGTRLLVL.

There are many counts of this clonotype. The V and J genes are TRBV20-1 and TRBJ2-2, with TRBD2 identical over 11 bases. V trimming: 6 bases; J trimming: 4 bases; junction bases outside the gene matches: 4. The CDR3 runs to 14 residues. Per germline, CDR1 DFQATT and CDR2 SNEGSKA (reference sequence). The DNA for the CDR3 is TGCAGTGCCAGACTAGCGGGGCGCACCGGGGAGCTGTTTTTT. Translation: CSARLAGRTGELFF.

This clonotype was seen at least ten times. The chain uses TRBV28 and TRBJ1-2, with 7 bases identical to TRBD1. This CDR3 has 16 residues. CDR1 MDHEN and CDR2 SYDVKM come from the germline V gene. Unmatched junction bases numbered 18, after V lost 8 bases and J lost 6 bases. The CDR3 loop reads CASLAPGTASLNGYTF. The CDR3 region has the DNA TGTGCCAGCCTGGCGCCGGGGACAGCCAGCCTTAATGGCTACACCTTC.

This clonotype was seen ten or more times. The rearrangement uses TRBV11-3 and TRBJ2-7, with TRBD1 identical over 9 bases. The CDR3 has 17 residues. V lost 5 bases to trimming and J lost 2 bases; unmatched junction nucleotides: 13. The germline V gene has CDR1 SGHNT and CDR2 YENEEA. The CDR3 loop is CASSTVPGQGITYEQYF. CDR3 sequence (DNA): TGTGCCAGCAGCACCGTGCCGGGACAGGGTATCACCTACGAGCAGTACTTC.

Many counts were recorded for this clonotype. The chain is built from TRBV2 and TRBJ1-1, with TRBD1 as a possible D gene (5 bases). Germline values: CDR1 SNHLY, CDR2 FYNNEI. Between the trimmed V and J ends, which lost 5 bases and 1 base, there was a span of 11 bases. The CDR3 runs 14 residues. DNA for the CDR3: TGTGCCAGCAGTTACGCGGGGGGGAACACTGAAGCTTTCTTT. Its protein is CASSYAGGNTEAFF.

There are many counts of this clonotype. The rearrangement joins TRBV7-3 to TRBJ2-3, with D maybe TRBD1 (6 bases). The CDR3 has 14 amino acids. V dropped 2 bases and J dropped 3 bases, with 9 bases sitting between them. Germline CDR1 reads SGHTA; CDR2 reads FQGTGA. The DNA for the CDR3 is TGTGCCAGCAGCTTAGGACAGATAACAGATACGCAGTATTTT. This codes for CASSLGQITDTQYF.

This clonotype was found many times. The J gene is TRBJ1-1, the V gene TRBV9; D is undetermined. V was cut by 4 bases and J by 11 bases, with 27 bases left in between. CDR1 SGDLS and CDR2 YYNGEE come from the germline V gene. CDR3 length: 16 residues. CDR3 sequence (DNA): TGTGCCAGCAGCCCCCCCTTTGGGAACGATGAAGATCGGGCTTTCTTT. It yields the protein CASSPPFGNDEDRAFF.

This clonotype appeared many times. The V and J genes are TRBV19 and TRBJ2-6; tentatively, D is TRBD1 (6 bases). The length of the CDR3 is 14 residues. V lost 7 bases, J lost 4 bases, and 11 bases lay in between. The germline CDR1 and CDR2 sequences are LNHDA and SQIVND (reference sequence). The CDR3 sequence: CASTPGAGANVLTF. DNA of the CDR3: TGTGCCAGTACTCCAGGGGCCGGGGCCAACGTCCTGACTTTC.

This clonotype was observed a few times. The V gene is TRBV5-1, the J gene TRBJ2-6, with a possible D match to TRBD1 (5 bases). CDR1 is SGHRS, CDR2 YFSETQ, per germline. Trimming removed 0 bases at V and 0 bases at J, with 10 bases between. The CDR3 has 17 amino acids. CDR3 in amino acids: CASSLGATASGANVLTF. DNA of the CDR3: TGCGCCAGCAGCTTGGGAGCGACAGCCTCTGGGGCCAACGTCCTGACTTTC.

This clonotype was counted ten times or more. V usage is TRBV4-1 and J usage is TRBJ1-1; D gene uncertain. This CDR3 has 15 residues. Germline V gene data show CDR1 as MGHRA and CDR2 as YSYEKL. V gave up 3 bases and J gave up 1 base, with 12 bases separating them. The CDR3 loop reads CASSHPGAGNTEAFF. CDR3 DNA sequence: TGCGCCAGCAGCCACCCGGGAGCGGGGAACACTGAAGCTTTCTTT.

This clonotype was counted once. One base separates it from a far larger clone, so it is likely a read error. The chain couples TRBV11-1 to TRBJ1-2; the D gene is possibly TRBD1 (5 bases). V was pared by 2 bases and J by 6 bases, with 19 bases between. The germline CDR1 and CDR2 sequences are SGHAT and FQDESV (reference sequence). The CDR3 sequence is 16 residues long. CDR3 residues: CASSLITEPKGNGYTF. Written as DNA, the CDR3 is TGTGCCAGCAGCTTAATAACAGAACCGAAGGGGAATGGCTACACCTTC.

The gene calls are TRBV28 and TRBJ2-7; possibly TRBD1 for D (5 bases). The ends were cut back, 4 bases at V and 1 base at J, with 8 bases in the middle. Germline CDR1 and CDR2: MDHEN and SYDVKM. This CDR3 comprises 13 residues. CDR3 sequence: CASSYRWSYEQYF. CDR3 coding DNA: TGTGCCAGCAGTTACAGGTGGTCCTACGAGCAGTACTTC.

The V gene is TRBV4-1, the J gene TRBJ2-1; D is ambiguous. Deletions cut 1 base from V and 0 bases from J, with 13 bases between. Looked up from germline, CDR1 is MGHRA and CDR2 is YSYEKL. The CDR3 covers 17 residues. The CDR3, as DNA: TGCGCCAGCAGCCAAGGGGAAGAGAAGCTCTCCTACAATGAGCAGTTCTTC. Its protein is CASSQGEEKLSYNEQFF.

This clonotype was seen at least ten times. The chain joins TRBV6-5 to TRBJ1-1; D call uncertain. V was shortened by 4 bases and J by 3 bases, with 6 bases between the two germline ends. The length of the CDR3 is 12 residues. Germline V gene sequence: CDR1 MNHEY, CDR2 SVGAGI. This chain's CDR3 is CASSSVDTEAFF. For the CDR3, the DNA is TGTGCCAGCAGTTCAGTTGACACTGAAGCTTTCTTT.

This clonotype was found many times. The chain uses TRBV28 and TRBJ1-6; TRBD1 aligns across 8 bases. CDR1 is MDHEN and CDR2 is SYDVKM in the germline V gene. V lost 4 bases and J lost 10; bases outside the gene matches: 9. CDR3 length: 15 residues. CDR3: CASSSRTGRGSPLHF. The DNA of the CDR3 is TGTGCCAGCAGTTCTCGGACAGGGCGGGGGTCACCCCTCCACTTT. The full variable domain, rest sourced from reference TRBV28 and TRBJ1-6, is DVKVTQSSRYLVKRTGEKVFLECVQDMDHENMFWYRQDPGLGLRLIYFSYDVKMKEKGDIPEGYSVSREKKERFSLILESASTNQTSMYLCASSSRTGRGSPLHFGNGTRLTVT.

The genes are TRBV2 and TRBJ2-7; 11 nucleotides line up with TRBD1. This CDR3 spans 13 amino acids. Germline lookup yields CDR1 SNHLY and CDR2 FYNNEI. V was clipped by 9 bases and J by 3 bases; unmatched bases: 4. The CDR3: CARKGTGGYEQYF. Written as DNA, the CDR3 is TGTGCCAGGAAGGGGACAGGGGGCTACGAGCAGTACTTC.

This sequence joins TRBV11-2 and TRBJ1-2; maybe TRBD1 (5 bases). The V gene's germline CDR1 is SGHAT and CDR2 FQNNGV. This CDR3 has 17 amino acids. The germline V and J ends were trimmed by 1 base and 3 bases, with 18 bases remaining between them. Here the CDR3 DNA reads TGTGCCAGCAGCTTAGTAACCCCCAGGGCTGTGGACTATGGCTACACCTTC. It yields the protein CASSLVTPRAVDYGYTF.

The sample holds many counts of this clonotype. The rearrangement uses TRBV19 and TRBJ2-2; 7 bases align to TRBD2. The CDR3 totals 17 residues. The germline gives CDR1 LNHDA, CDR2 SQIVND (reference sequence). Germline trimming cut 3 bases from V and 4 bases from J; bases unmatched to any gene: 11. The CDR3 reads CASSMSPGRGVTGELFF. CDR3 nucleotides: TGTGCCAGTAGTATGTCCCCGGGGAGGGGAGTCACCGGGGAGCTGTTTTTT.